Listed below are T cell receptor beta chains from one sample, sequenced in a study of OX40 agonist ivuxolimab in advanced cancers. Here immunoSEQ multiplex PCR was the method, and the copy in TCRdb shows in-frame clones only, minus some. The sample records tens of thousands of clones, nearly 85% being singletons. Sequencing used CD4+ or CD8+ T cells sorted from blood, obtained in a trial of the OX40 agonist ivuxolimab. The receptors stem from an adult with an advanced solid tumor such as melanoma, head and neck, liver or kidney cancer. Both conserved end residues are part of each CDR3. The D gene is left open where the match is weak. Not all rows give a size; the values are once, few, many and, for expanded clones, a class.

J gene	clone size	V gene	CDR3 length	D gene	CDR3 DNA	CDR3 protein
TRBJ1-2	few	TRBV6-4	15	TRBD1	TGTGCCAGCAGTGGATCGGGACAGGGGGCGCGGGGCTACACCTTC	CASSGSGQGARGYTF
TRBJ1-6	NA	TRBV7-9	14	NA	TGTGCCAGCAGCCTCGCAGGGCTTAATTCACCCCTCCACTTT	CASSLAGLNSPLHF
TRBJ1-5	once	TRBV7-3	14	NA	TGTGCCAGCAGTCCAAACTCAGTCGGTTGGGCCCAGCATTTT	CASSPNSVGWAQHF
TRBJ2-7	NA	TRBV6-1	15	NA	TGTGCCAGCAGTGAAGGCCCAGACACCACCTACGAGCAGTACTTC	CASSEGPDTTYEQYF
TRBJ1-5	few	TRBV6-5	15	TRBD1	TGTGCCAGCAGTGTTCAGGGGGCTGGGAATCAGCCCCAGCATTTT	CASSVQGAGNQPQHF
TRBJ2-7	NA	TRBV2	16	TRBD2	TGTGCCAGCACTTTTAGCGGGGCGCGATCTTCCTACGAGCAGTACTTC	CASTFSGARSSYEQYF
TRBJ1-2	NA	TRBV5-1	15	NA	TGCGCCAGCAGCTTTTTCGGTCAAACCACTGATGGCTACACCTTC	CASSFFGQTTDGYTF
TRBJ1-1	NA	TRBV5-4	14	NA	TGTGCCAGCAGCTTGGGGGAACGCAACACTGAAGCTTTCTTT	CASSLGERNTEAFF
TRBJ2-7	NA	TRBV10-3	13	TRBD2	TGTGCCATCAGGACTAGCGGGACCTACGAGCAGTACTTC	CAIRTSGTYEQYF
TRBJ1-2	NA	TRBV7-8	14	NA	TGTGCCAGCAGCTTTGTGGGAGAGAGCTATGGCTACACCTTC	CASSFVGESYGYTF
TRBJ1-6	NA	TRBV27	18	NA	TGTGCCAGCCGTTTGAAAGGGGCTGGGAACTCCTATAATTCACCCCTCCACTTT	CASRLKGAGNSYNSPLHF